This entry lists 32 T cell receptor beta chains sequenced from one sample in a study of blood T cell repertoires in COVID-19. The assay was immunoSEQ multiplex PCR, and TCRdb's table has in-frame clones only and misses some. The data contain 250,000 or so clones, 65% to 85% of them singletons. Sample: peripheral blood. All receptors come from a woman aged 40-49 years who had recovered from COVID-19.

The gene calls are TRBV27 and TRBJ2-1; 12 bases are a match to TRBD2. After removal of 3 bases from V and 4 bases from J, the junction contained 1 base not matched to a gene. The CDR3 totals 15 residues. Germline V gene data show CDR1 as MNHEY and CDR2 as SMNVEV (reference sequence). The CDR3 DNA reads TGTGCCAGCAGTTTGACTAGCGGGGGATACAATGAGCAGTTCTTC. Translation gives CASSLTSGGYNEQFF.

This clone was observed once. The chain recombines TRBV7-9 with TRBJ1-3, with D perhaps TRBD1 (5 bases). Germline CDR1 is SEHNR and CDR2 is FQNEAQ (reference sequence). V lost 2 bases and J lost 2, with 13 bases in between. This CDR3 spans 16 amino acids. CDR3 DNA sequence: TGTGCCAGCAGCTTATCCGGGGGTTCCACTGGAAACACCATATATTTT. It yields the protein CASSLSGGSTGNTIYF.

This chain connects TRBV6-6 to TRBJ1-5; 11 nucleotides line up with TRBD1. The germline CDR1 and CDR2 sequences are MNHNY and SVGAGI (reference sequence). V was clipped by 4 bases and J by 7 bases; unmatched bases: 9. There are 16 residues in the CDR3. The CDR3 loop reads CASSSVIGTGGQPQHF. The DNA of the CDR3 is TGTGCCAGCAGTTCGGTTATCGGGACAGGGGGGCAGCCCCAGCATTTT.

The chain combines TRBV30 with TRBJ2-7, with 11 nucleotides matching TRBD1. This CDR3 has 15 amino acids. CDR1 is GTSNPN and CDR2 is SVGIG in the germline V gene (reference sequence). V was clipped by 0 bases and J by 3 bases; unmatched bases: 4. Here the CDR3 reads CAWSVGTGGFYEQYF. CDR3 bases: TGTGCCTGGAGTGTTGGGACAGGGGGTTTCTACGAGCAGTACTTC.

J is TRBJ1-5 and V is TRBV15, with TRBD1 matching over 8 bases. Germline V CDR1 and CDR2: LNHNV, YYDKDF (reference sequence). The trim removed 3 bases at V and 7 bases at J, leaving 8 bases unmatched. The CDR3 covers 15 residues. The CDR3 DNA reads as TGTGCCACCAGCAGGGACCCAGGGGGCGACCAGCCCCAGCATTTT. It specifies CATSRDPGGDQPQHF.

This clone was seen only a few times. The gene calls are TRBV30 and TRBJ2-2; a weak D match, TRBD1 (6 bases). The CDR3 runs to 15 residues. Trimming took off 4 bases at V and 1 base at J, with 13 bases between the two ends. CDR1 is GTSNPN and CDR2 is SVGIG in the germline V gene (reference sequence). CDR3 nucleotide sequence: TGTGCCTGGAAATCCGACAGGAAGAACACCGGGGAGCTGTTTTTT. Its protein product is CAWKSDRKNTGELFF.

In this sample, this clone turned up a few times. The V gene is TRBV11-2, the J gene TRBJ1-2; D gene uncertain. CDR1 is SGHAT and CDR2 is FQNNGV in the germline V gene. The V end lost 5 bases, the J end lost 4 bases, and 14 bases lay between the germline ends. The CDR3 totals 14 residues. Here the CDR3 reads CASSRVGRLYGYTF. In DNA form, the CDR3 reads TGTGCCAGCAGCCGGGTGGGTCGTCTCTATGGCTACACCTTC. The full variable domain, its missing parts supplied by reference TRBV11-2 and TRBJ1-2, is EAGVAQSPRYKIIEKRQSVAFWCNPISGHATLYWYQQILGQGPKLLIQFQNNGVVDDSQLPKDRFSAERLKGVDSTLKIQPAKLEDSAVYLCASSRVGRLYGYTFGSGTRLTVV.

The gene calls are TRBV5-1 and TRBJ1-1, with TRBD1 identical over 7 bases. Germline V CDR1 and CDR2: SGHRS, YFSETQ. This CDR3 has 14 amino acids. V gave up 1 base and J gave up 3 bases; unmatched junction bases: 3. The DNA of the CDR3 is TGCGCCAGCAGCTTGACAGGGGCGGACACTGAAGCTTTCTTT. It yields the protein CASSLTGADTEAFF.

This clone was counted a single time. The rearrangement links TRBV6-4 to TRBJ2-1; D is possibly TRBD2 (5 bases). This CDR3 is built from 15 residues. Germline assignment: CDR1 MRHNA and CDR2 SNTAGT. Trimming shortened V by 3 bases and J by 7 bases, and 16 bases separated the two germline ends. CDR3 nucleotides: TGTGCCAGCAGTGATGTGGGGAAATCGGGAAATGAGCAGTTCTTC. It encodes CASSDVGKSGNEQFF.

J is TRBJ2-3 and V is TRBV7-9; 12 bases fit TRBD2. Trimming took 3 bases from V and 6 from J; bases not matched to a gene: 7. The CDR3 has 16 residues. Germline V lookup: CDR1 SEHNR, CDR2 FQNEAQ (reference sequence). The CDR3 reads CASSFASGGASDTQYF. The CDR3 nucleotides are TGTGCCAGCAGCTTCGCTAGCGGGGGGGCTTCTGATACGCAGTATTTT.

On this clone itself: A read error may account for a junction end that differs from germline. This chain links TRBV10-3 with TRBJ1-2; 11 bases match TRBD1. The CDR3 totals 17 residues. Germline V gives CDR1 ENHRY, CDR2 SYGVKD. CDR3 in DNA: TGTGCCAGCAGTGCGATCCTCCCGGGACAGGGGGTGAGTGGCTACACCTTC. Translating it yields CASSAILPGQGVSGYTF.

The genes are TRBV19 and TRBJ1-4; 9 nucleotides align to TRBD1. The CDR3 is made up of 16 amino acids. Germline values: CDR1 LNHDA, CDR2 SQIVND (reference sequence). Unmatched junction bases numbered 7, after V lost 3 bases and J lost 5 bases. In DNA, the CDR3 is TGTGCCAGTAGTATCCGGACAGGGGCCCGGAATGAAAAACTGTTTTTT. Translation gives CASSIRTGARNEKLFF.

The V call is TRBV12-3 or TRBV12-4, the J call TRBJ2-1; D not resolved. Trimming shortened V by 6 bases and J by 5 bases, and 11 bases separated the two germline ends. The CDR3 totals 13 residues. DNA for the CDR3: TGTGCCAGCAGCGCACTACCGAACAATGAGCAGTTCTTC. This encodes CASSALPNNEQFF.

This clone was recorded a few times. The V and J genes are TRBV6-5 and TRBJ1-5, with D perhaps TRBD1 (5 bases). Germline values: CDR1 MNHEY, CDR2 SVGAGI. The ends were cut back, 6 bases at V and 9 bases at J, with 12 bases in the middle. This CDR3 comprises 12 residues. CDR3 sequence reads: CASRVGDGPQHF. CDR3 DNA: TGTGCCAGCAGAGTAGGGGATGGGCCCCAGCATTTT.

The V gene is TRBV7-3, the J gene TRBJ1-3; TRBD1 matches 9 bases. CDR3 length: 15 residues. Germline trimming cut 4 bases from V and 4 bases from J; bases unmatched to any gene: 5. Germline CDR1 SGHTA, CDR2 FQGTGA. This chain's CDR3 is CASSSGTGRGNTIYF. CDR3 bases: TGTGCCAGCAGCTCCGGGACAGGGAGAGGAAACACCATATATTTT.

The CDR3 is CARSLDKVNTEAFF. The CDR3 region has the DNA TGTGCCAGAAGCTTAGACAAAGTGAACACTGAAGCTTTCTTT. The chain is built from TRBV5-3 and TRBJ1-1; no clear D gene. TRBV5-3 carries the ORF label, with uncertain function. This CDR3 is 14 amino acids long. Trimming stripped 2 bases from V and 0 bases from J, with 8 bases between.

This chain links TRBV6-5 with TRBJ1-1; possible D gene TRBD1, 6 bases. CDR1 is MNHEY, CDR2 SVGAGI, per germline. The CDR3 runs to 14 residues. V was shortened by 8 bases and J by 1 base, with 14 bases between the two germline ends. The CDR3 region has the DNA TGTGCCAGCTCTCGTGGACAGCAGAACACTGAAGCTTTCTTT. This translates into CASSRGQQNTEAFF.

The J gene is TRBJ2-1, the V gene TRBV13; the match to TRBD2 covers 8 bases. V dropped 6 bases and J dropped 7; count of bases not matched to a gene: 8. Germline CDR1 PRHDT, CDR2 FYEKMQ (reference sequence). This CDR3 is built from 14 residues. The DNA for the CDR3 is TGTGCCAGCAGGATAGCGGGGAGGGGTAATGAGCAGTTCTTC. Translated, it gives CASRIAGRGNEQFF.

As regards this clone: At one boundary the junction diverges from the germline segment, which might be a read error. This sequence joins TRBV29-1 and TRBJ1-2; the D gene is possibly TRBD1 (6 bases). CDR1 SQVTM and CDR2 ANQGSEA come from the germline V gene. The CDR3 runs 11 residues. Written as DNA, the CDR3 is TGCAGCGTTGTACGACAGGAGGTTTATGCCTTC. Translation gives CSVVRQEVYAF.

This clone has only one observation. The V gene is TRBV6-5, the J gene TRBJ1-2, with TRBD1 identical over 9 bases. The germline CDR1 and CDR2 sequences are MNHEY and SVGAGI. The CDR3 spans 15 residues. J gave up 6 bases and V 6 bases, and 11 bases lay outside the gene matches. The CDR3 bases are TGTGCCAGCAGACCCGCGGGACAGGGATTGAATGGCTACACCTTC. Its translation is CASRPAGQGLNGYTF.

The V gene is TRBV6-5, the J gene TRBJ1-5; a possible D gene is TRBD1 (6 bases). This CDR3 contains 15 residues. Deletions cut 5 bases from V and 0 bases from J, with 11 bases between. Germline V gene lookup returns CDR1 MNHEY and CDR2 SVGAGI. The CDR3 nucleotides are TGTGCCAGCAGTCTACAGGGCTATAGCAATCAGCCCCAGCATTTT. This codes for CASSLQGYSNQPQHF.

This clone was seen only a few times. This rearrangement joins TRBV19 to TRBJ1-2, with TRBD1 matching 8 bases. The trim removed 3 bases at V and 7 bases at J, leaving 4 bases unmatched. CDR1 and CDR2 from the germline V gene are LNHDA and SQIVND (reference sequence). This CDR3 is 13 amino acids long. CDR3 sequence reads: CASSMRQGSGYTF. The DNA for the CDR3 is TGTGCCAGTAGTATGAGACAGGGGTCTGGCTACACCTTC.

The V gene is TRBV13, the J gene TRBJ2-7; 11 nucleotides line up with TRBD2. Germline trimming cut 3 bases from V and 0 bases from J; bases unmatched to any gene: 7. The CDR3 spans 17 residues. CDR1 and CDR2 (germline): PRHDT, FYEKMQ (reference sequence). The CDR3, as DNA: TGTGCCAGCAGCTTGTGGCTAGCGGGGGGACCCTCCTACGAGCAGTACTTC. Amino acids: CASSLWLAGGPSYEQYF.

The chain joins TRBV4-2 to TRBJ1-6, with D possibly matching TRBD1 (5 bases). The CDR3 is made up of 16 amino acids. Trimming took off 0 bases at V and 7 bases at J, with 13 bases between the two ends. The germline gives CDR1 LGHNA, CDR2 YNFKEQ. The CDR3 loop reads CASSQEAGRRNSPLHF. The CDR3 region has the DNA TGTGCCAGCAGCCAAGAAGCGGGACGGAGGAATTCACCCCTCCACTTT.

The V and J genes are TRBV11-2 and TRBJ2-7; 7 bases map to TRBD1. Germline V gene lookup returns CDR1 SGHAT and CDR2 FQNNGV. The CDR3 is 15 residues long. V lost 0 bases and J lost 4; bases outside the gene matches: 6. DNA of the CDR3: TGTGCCAGCAGCTTAGATTTGGGCAGGGGGTACGAGCAGTACTTC. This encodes CASSLDLGRGYEQYF.

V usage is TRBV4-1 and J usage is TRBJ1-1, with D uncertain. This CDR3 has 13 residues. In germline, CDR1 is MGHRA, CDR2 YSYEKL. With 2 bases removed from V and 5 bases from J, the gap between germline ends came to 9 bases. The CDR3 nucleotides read TGCGCCAGCAGCCAACCTTCTAGTACTGAAGCTTTCTTT. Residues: CASSQPSSTEAFF.

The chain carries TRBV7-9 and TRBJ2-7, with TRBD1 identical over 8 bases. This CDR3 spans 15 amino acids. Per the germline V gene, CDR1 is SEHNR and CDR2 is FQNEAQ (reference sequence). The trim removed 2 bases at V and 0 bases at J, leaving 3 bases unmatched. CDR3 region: CASSLRQGHSYEQYF. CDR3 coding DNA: TGTGCCAGCAGCTTAAGACAGGGGCACTCCTACGAGCAGTACTTC.

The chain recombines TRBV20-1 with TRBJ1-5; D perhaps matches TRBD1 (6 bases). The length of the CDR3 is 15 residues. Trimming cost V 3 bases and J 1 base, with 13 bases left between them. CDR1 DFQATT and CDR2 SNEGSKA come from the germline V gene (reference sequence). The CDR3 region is CSASLGGWSNQPQHF. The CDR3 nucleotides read TGCAGTGCTAGTTTAGGGGGATGGAGCAATCAGCCCCAGCATTTT.

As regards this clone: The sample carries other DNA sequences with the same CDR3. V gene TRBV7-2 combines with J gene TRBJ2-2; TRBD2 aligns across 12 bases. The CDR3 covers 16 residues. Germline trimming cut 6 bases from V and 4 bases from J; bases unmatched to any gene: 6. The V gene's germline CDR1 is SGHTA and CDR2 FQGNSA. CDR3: CASSPGLAGRTGELFF. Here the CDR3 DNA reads TGTGCCAGCAGTCCCGGACTAGCGGGGCGCACCGGGGAGCTGTTTTTT.

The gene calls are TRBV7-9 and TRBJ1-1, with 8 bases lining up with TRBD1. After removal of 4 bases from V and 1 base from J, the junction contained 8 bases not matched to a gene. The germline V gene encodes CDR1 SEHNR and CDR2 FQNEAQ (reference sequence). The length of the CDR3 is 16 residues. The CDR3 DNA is TGTGCCAGCAGCTCCGCCTGGACAGGGAAGAACACTGAAGCTTTCTTT. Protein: CASSSAWTGKNTEAFF.

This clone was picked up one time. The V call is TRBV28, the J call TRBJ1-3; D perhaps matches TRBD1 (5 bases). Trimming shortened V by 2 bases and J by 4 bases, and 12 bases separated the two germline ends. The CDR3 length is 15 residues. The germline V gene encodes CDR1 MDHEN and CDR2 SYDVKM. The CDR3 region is CASSLGSQGGNTIYF. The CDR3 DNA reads TGTGCCAGCAGTTTAGGCTCCCAGGGCGGAAACACCATATATTTT.

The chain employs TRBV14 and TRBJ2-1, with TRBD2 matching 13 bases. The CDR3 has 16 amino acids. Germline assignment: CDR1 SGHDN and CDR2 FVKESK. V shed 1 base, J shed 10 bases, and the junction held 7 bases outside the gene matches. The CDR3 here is CASSQGGTSGAREQFF. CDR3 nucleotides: TGTGCCAGCAGCCAAGGTGGGACTAGCGGGGCGAGGGAGCAGTTCTTC.